The 7 T cell receptor beta chains listed next were all sequenced from one sample in a study of shared clonotypes between healthy human individuals (dated by TCRdb to about 2020). The library was made by the immunoSEQ multiplex PCR assay. TCRdb holds this immuneACCESS table with in-frame rearrangements only. Some clones are missing; in checked studies, unresolved V genes explain under half, and the rest has no known cause. The table for this sample lists millions of clones; over 85% of them were counted only once. 0.35% to 0.45% of the sample belongs to the ten largest clones. Sequenced: naive CD4+ T cells from PBMCs. This specimen's cell subset or site label, interpreted: CD45RA+ positively selected. These receptors were taken from a man aged 18 to 35 in good health. Some clones in this sample may be carry-over from other donors' samples.

V usage is TRBV6-1 and J usage is TRBJ2-7; D perhaps matches TRBD1 (6 bases). The CDR3 has 14 amino acids. Trimming cost V 11 bases and J 3 bases, with 20 bases left between them. The germline gives CDR1 MNHNS, CDR2 SASEGT. The CDR3 DNA reads TGTGCCTCCACGCACCGGGACAACCGCTACGAGCAGTACTTC. Translation: CASTHRDNRYEQYF.

The rearrangement links TRBV7-2 to TRBJ2-4; no clear D gene. The CDR3 sequence is 13 residues long. The ends were cut back, 0 bases at V and 11 bases at J, with 11 bases in the middle. The germline V gene encodes CDR1 SGHTA and CDR2 FQGNSA. In nucleotides, the CDR3 is TGTGCCAGCAGCTTAGCGTTCAGCAGGCTTCAGTACTTC. This gives the protein CASSLAFSRLQYF.

V and J are TRBV5-1 and TRBJ2-1, with 8 bases fitting TRBD1. There are 15 residues in the CDR3. V shed 4 bases, J shed 4 bases, and the junction held 7 bases outside the gene matches. CDR1 and CDR2 (germline): SGHRS, YFSETQ. The CDR3 loop is CASSPDRVVYNEQFF. Here the CDR3 DNA reads TGCGCCAGCAGCCCGGACAGGGTAGTTTACAATGAGCAGTTCTTC.

V and J are TRBV19 and TRBJ2-5, with unresolved D. V dropped 5 bases and J dropped 5 bases, with 12 bases sitting between them. This CDR3 contains 13 residues. Per the germline V gene, CDR1 is LNHDA and CDR2 is SQIVND (reference sequence). CDR3: CASSFRRAETQYF. DNA of the CDR3: TGTGCCAGTAGTTTCAGACGGGCGGAGACCCAGTACTTC.

Note on this clone: The same CDR3 arises from other DNA sequences in this sample as well. The V gene is TRBV5-1, the J gene TRBJ2-1, with D uncertain. The V and J ends lost 0 bases and 4 bases respectively, with 8 bases between them. CDR3 length equals 14 residues. Germline values: CDR1 SGHRS, CDR2 YFSETQ. CDR3 in DNA: TGCGCCAGCAGCTTGGACCTACTATACAATGAGCAGTTCTTC. It is translated as CASSLDLLYNEQFF.

The chain carries TRBV19 and TRBJ2-1; weak D call: TRBD2 (6 bases). The germline CDR1 and CDR2 sequences are LNHDA and SQIVND (reference sequence). Trimming took 3 bases from V and 6 from J, leaving 15 bases between them. This CDR3 region has 15 residues. For the CDR3, the DNA is TGTGCCAGTAGTATTACCGGGACTTACCGCAATGAGCAGTTCTTC. This sequence encodes CASSITGTYRNEQFF.

The V call is TRBV5-1, the J call TRBJ1-4; D perhaps matches TRBD1 (5 bases). Per germline, CDR1 SGHRS and CDR2 YFSETQ. Trimming pared 0 bases from V and 2 bases from J, leaving 17 bases between. The CDR3 is made up of 18 amino acids. CDR3: CASSLGSGPTGTNEKLFF. CDR3 DNA sequence: TGCGCCAGCAGCTTGGGATCGGGACCCACGGGGACTAATGAAAAACTGTTTTTT.